These 6 T cell receptor beta chains were all obtained from the same sample, sequenced in a study of shared clonotypes between healthy human individuals. The data were produced by immunoSEQ multiplex PCR, yet TCRdb's version contains in-frame clones alone and is incomplete. The sample lists hundreds of thousands of clones, about 96% seen once, with roughly 0.1% in the top ten. CD45RO-negative cells were positively selected for CCR7, leaving out terminally differentiated effector memory CD45RA+ cells. The sequenced sample was naive CD8+ T cells sorted from blood. These TCRs come from a woman in her twenties or thirties in good health.

The chain combines TRBV14 with TRBJ2-5; 7 bases are a match to TRBD2. This CDR3 is 14 amino acids long. The V gene's germline CDR1 is SGHDN and CDR2 FVKESK. Trimming removed 0 bases from V and 4 bases from J; junction bases left unmatched: 2. CDR3: CASSQEQRGETQYF. The DNA for the CDR3 is TGTGCCAGCAGCCAAGAACAGCGGGGAGAGACCCAGTACTTC.

This chain connects TRBV9 to TRBJ2-5, with 10 bases aligning to TRBD1. CDR3 length: 18 amino acids. V lost 0 bases, J lost 5 bases, and 13 bases stayed unmatched. The germline gives CDR1 SGDLS, CDR2 YYNGEE. DNA of the CDR3: TGTGCCAGCAGCGTAGGTGGGACAGGGGACCCCCGTCGGGAGACCCAGTACTTC. Its translation: CASSVGGTGDPRRETQYF. Looking up the rest from reference TRBV9 and TRBJ2-5 gives the full variable domain: DSGVTQTPKHLITATGQRVTLRCSPRSGDLSVYWYQQSLDQGLQFLIQYYNGEERAKGNILERFSAQQFPDLHSELNLSSLELGDSALYFCASSVGGTGDPRRETQYFGPGTRLLVL.

The J gene is TRBJ2-7, the V gene TRBV7-2; 9 bases line up with TRBD2. Germline lookup yields CDR1 SGHTA and CDR2 FQGNSA. The CDR3 covers 19 residues. Trimming removed 2 bases from V and 3 bases from J; junction bases left unmatched: 17. CDR3 loop: CASSLITFFETSGIYEQYF. The CDR3 nucleotides are TGTGCCAGCAGCTTAATCACATTCTTTGAGACTAGCGGAATCTACGAGCAGTACTTC.

This chain uses TRBV5-1 with TRBJ2-7; perhaps TRBD1 as D (6 bases). The CDR3 sequence is 10 residues long. Germline V lookup: CDR1 SGHRS, CDR2 YFSETQ. The CDR3 region is CAIGGDEQYF. The CDR3 DNA reads as TGCGCTATTGGGGGCGACGAGCAGTACTTC.

The gene calls are TRBV5-1 and TRBJ2-4; a possible D gene is TRBD2 (6 bases). The CDR3 loop spans 17 amino acids. V gave up 0 bases and J gave up 4 bases, with 17 bases separating them. Germline CDR1 reads SGHRS; CDR2 reads YFSETQ. The CDR3 coding sequence is TGCGCCAGCAGCTTGGTTTCCTTTGGCGGGAATAAAAACATTCAGTACTTC. Amino acid sequence: CASSLVSFGGNKNIQYF.

The V call is TRBV21-1, the J call TRBJ2-6; the table's D call TRBD1 went unverified against the DNA. TRBV21-1 is a known pseudogene. CDR3 length: 15 amino acids. CDR3 nucleotides: TGTGCCAGCAGCAAGGACAGCTCTGGGGCCAACGTCCTGACTTTC. This codes for CASSKDSSGANVLTF.